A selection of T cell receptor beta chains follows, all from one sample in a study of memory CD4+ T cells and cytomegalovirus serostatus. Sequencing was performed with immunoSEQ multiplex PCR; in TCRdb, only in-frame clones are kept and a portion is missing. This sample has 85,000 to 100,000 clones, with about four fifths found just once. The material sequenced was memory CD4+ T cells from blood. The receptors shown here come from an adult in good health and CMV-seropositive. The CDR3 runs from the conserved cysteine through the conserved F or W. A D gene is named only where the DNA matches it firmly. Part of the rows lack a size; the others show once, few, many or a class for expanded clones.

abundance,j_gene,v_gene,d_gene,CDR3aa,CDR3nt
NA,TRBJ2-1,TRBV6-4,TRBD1,CASSRDRGSYNEQFF,TGTGCCAGCAGTCGGGACAGGGGCTCCTACAATGAGCAGTTCTTC
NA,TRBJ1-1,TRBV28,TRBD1,CASSLTGGQGGTEAFF,TGTGCCAGCAGTTTAACAGGCGGACAGGGAGGTACTGAAGCTTTCTTT
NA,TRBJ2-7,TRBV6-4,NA,CASRAARYF,TGTGCCAGCAGGGCAGCGCGGTACTTC
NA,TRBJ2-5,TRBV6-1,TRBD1,CASTRDRAQETQYF,TGTGCCAGCACCCGGGACAGGGCCCAAGAGACCCAGTACTTC
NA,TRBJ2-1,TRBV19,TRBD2,CASSTSGIRSSYNEQFF,TGTGCCAGTAGTACTAGCGGAATAAGGAGCTCCTACAATGAGCAGTTCTTC
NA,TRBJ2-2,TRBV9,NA,CASSADNTGELFF,TGTGCCAGCAGCGCGGACAACACCGGGGAGCTGTTTTTT
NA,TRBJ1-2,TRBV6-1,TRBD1,CASSAQGQGGYGYTF,TGTGCCAGCAGTGCCCAAGGACAGGGAGGCTATGGCTACACCTTC
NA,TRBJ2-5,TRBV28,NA,CASSGRHRETQYF,TGTGCCAGCAGTGGCAGGCATCGGGAGACCCAGTACTTC
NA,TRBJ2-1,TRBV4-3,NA,CASSQKGVGVGSYNEQFF,TGCGCCAGCAGCCAAAAGGGGGTGGGGGTTGGCTCCTACAATGAGCAGTTCTTC
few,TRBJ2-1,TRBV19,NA,CASSITLLAEQFF,TGTGCCAGTAGTATAACCCTCCTAGCGGAGCAGTTCTTC
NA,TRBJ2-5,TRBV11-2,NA,CASSLAWRETQYF,TGTGCCAGCAGCTTAGCCTGGAGGGAGACCCAGTACTTC
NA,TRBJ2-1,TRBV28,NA,CASSKAGDRNEQFF,TGTGCCAGCAGTAAGGCGGGAGACAGGAATGAGCAGTTCTTC
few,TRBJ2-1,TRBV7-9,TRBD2,CASSLGLAGGGGYNEQFF,TGTGCCAGCAGCTTAGGGCTAGCGGGAGGCGGGGGCTACAATGAGCAGTTCTTC
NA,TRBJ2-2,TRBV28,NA,CASSPPGGSTGELFF,TGTGCCAGCAGTCCCCCTGGGGGCAGCACCGGGGAGCTGTTTTTT
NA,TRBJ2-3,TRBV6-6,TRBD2,CASSKLAGTTDTQYF,TGTGCCAGCAGCAAACTAGCGGGGACTACAGATACGCAGTATTTT
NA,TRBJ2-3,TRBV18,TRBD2,CASSPGLAGTGSTDTQYF,TGTGCCAGCTCACCCGGACTAGCGGGGACGGGGAGCACAGATACGCAGTATTTT
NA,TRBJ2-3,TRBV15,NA,CATSRGASRYTDTQYF,TGTGCCACCAGCAGGGGGGCTAGCCGGTACACAGATACGCAGTATTTT
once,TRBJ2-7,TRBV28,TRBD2,CASSPGGSGSSYEQYF,TGTGCCAGCAGTCCCGGTGGTAGCGGGAGCTCCTACGAGCAGTACTTC
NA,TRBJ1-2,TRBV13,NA,CASSLPQGTLYGYTF,TGTGCCAGCAGCTTACCCCAGGGAACGCTCTATGGCTACACCTTC
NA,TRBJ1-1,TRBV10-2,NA,CASIPFGGSNTEAFF,TGCGCCAGCATTCCCTTCGGAGGGTCGAACACTGAAGCTTTCTTT
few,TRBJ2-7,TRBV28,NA,CATLDLSGYEQYF,TGTGCCACCCTAGACTTAAGCGGGTACGAGCAGTACTTC
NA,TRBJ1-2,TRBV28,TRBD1,CASRTGTGVYYGYTF,TGTGCCAGCAGAACCGGGACAGGAGTATATTACGGCTACACCTTC
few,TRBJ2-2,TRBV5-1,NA,CASSAGHNTGELFF,TGCGCCAGCAGCGCGGGACACAACACCGGGGAGCTGTTTTTT
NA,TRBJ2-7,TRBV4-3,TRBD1,CASSQESGQGIYEQYF,TGCGCCAGCAGCCAAGAGAGTGGACAGGGGATCTACGAGCAGTACTTC
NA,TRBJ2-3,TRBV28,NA,CASSLGTAGRYF,TGTGCCAGCAGTTTAGGGACGGCGGGTCGGTATTTT
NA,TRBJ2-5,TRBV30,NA,CAWSQAAETQYF,TGTGCCTGGTCCCAGGCGGCTGAGACCCAGTACTTC
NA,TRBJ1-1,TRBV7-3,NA,CASSLSPTPNTEAFF,TGTGCCAGCAGCTTAAGTCCCACCCCGAACACTGAAGCTTTCTTT